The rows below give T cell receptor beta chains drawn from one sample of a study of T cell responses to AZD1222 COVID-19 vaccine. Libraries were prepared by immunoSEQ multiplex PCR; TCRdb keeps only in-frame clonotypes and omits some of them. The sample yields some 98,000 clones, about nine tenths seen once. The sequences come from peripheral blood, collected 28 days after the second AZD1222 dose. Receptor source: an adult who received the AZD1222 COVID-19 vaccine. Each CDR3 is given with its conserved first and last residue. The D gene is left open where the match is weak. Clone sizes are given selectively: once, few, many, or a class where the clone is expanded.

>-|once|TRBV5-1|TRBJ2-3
CASSLAPADTQYF
TGCGCCAGCAGCTTGGCTCCCGCAGATACGCAGTATTTT
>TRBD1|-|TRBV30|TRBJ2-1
CAWSAGQAGSYNEQFF
TGTGCCTGGAGTGCCGGACAGGCTGGCTCCTACAATGAGCAGTTCTTC
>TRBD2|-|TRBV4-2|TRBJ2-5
CASSQSRLAVQETQYF
TGTGCCAGCAGCCAGTCAAGACTAGCGGTCCAAGAGACCCAGTACTTC
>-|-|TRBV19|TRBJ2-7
CASSIELHYSYEQYF
TGTGCCAGTAGTATAGAACTCCACTACTCCTACGAGCAGTACTTC
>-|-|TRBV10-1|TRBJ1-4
CASREKTGLVREKLFF
TGCGCCAGCAGGGAGAAAACAGGGTTAGTAAGGGAAAAACTGTTTTTT
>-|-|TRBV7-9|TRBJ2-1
CASSLVEHNEQFF
TGTGCCAGCAGCTTGGTCGAGCACAATGAGCAGTTCTTC
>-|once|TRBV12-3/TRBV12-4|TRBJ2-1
CASSLRRREQFF
TGTGCCAGCAGTTTACGAAGGAGGGAGCAGTTCTTC
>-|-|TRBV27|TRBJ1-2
CASSWSQGSYGYTF
TGTGCCAGCAGTTGGTCGCAGGGTAGCTATGGCTACACCTTC
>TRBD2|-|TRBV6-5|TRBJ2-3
CASARFTSVDTQYF
TGTGCCAGCGCCCGGTTCACTAGCGTGGATACGCAGTATTTT
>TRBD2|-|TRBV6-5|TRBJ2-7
CASSYGLAGYEQYF
TGTGCCAGCAGTTACGGACTAGCGGGATACGAGCAGTACTTC
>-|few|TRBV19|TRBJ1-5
CASSDGHYSNQPQHF
TGTGCCAGTAGTGACGGACATTATAGCAATCAGCCCCAGCATTTT
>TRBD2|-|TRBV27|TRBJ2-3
CASSETSGLTDTQYF
TGTGCCAGCAGTGAGACTAGCGGCCTCACAGATACGCAGTATTTT
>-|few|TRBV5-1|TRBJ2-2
CASSLDGTRNTGELFF
TGCGCCAGCAGCTTGGATGGGACAAGAAACACCGGGGAGCTGTTTTTT
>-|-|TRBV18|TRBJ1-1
CASSPPSSRRLLNEAFF
TGTGCCAGCTCACCACCAAGCTCCCGGCGACTTTTAAATGAAGCTTTCTTT
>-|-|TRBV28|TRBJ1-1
CASSPAVNTEAFF
TGTGCCAGCAGCCCGGCCGTGAACACTGAAGCTTTCTTT
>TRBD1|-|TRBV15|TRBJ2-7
CATSSDRGPYEQYF
TGTGCCACCAGCTCGGACAGGGGGCCGTACGAGCAGTACTTC
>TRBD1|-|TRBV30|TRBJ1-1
CAWKRGTGQTEAFF
TGTGCCTGGAAGCGCGGGACAGGTCAAACTGAAGCTTTCTTT
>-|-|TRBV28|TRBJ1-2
CASTDNSYGYTF
TGTGCCAGCACCGACAACAGCTATGGCTACACCTTC
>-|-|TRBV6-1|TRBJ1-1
CASSEVRGTEAFF
TGTGCCAGCAGTGAAGTTCGGGGGACTGAAGCTTTCTTT
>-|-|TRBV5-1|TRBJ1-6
CASSFGPLQGTVSPLHF
TGCGCCAGCAGCTTTGGCCCTTTGCAGGGGACGGTTTCACCCCTCCACTTT
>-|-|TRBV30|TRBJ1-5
CAWGQGGLKPQHF
TGTGCCTGGGGGCAAGGGGGTCTTAAGCCCCAGCATTTT
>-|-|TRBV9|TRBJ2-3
CASSAVTDTQYF
TGTGCCAGCAGCGCTGTCACAGATACGCAGTATTTT
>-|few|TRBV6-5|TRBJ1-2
CASRADSFSHYGYTF
TGTGCCAGCAGGGCCGACAGCTTCTCCCACTATGGCTACACCTTC
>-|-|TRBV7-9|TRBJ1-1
CASSYQAMNTEAFF
TGTGCCAGCAGCTATCAGGCCATGAACACTGAAGCTTTCTTT
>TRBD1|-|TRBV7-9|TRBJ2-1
CASSSDRGLGEQFF
TGTGCCAGCAGTTCGGACAGGGGTTTGGGTGAGCAGTTCTTC
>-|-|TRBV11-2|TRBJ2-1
CASSFGGNNEQFF
TGTGCCAGCAGCTTTGGGGGGAACAATGAGCAGTTCTTC
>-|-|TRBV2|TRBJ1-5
CASSESRGANQPQHF
TGTGCCAGCAGTGAATCACGGGGGGCTAATCAGCCCCAGCATTTT
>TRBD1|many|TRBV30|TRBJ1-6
CAWTQVGQESSPLHF
TGTGCCTGGACCCAGGTGGGACAGGAGTCTTCACCCCTCCACTTT
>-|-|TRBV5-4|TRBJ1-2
CASSLARHGPLNYGYTF
TGTGCCAGCAGCTTGGCCCGCCATGGGCCCCTTAACTATGGCTACACCTTC
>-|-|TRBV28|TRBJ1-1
CATNRVSNTEAFF
TGTGCCACGAACAGGGTTTCGAACACTGAAGCTTTCTTT
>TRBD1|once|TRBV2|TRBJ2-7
CASREGTGGHEQYF
TGTGCCAGCAGGGAGGGGACAGGGGGCCACGAGCAGTACTTC
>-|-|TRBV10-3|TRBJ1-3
CAISDPVTGSGNTIYF
TGTGCCATCAGCGATCCTGTTACGGGCTCTGGAAACACCATATATTTT
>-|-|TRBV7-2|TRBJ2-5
CASSLIGDGETQYF
TGTGCCAGCAGCTTAATAGGCGACGGGGAGACCCAGTACTTC
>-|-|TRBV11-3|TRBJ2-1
CASSSSGHFGEQFF
TGTGCCAGCAGCTCCTCGGGACATTTCGGTGAGCAGTTCTTC
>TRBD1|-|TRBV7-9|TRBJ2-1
CASSSSGQGWSNEQFF
TGTGCCAGCAGTTCATCTGGACAGGGATGGAGCAATGAGCAGTTCTTC
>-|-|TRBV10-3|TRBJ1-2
CAITSDSNYGYTF
TGTGCCATCACCTCGGACAGCAACTATGGCTACACCTTC
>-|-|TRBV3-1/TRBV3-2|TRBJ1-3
CASSQSLASGNTIYF
TGTGCCAGCAGCCAATCTCTGGCATCTGGAAACACCATATATTTT
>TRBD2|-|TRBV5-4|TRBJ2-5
CASSLRLAGDVPQYF
TGTGCCAGCAGCCTCCGACTAGCGGGAGATGTGCCCCAGTACTTC
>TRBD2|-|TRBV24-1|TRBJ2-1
CATINPGQPTSGGYNEQFF
TGTGCCACCATTAACCCGGGACAGCCGACTAGCGGGGGTTACAATGAGCAGTTCTTC
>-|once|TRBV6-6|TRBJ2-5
CASSYGLQTQYF
TGTGCCAGCAGTTACGGTCTTCAGACCCAGTACTTC